The subject of this entry is one TCR beta chain. These data originate in a study of blood T cell repertoires in COVID-19. For the study at large: Samples representing acute and convalescent COVID-19 were sourced from the United States, Italy and Spain. PBMCs, B-cell-depleted T cells, or T cells provided the cDNA or gDNA that made up the material.

The V gene end was trimmed by 6 bases and the J gene end by 9 bases; junction bases not matched to a gene: 4. The CDR3 spans 13 residues. The germline V gene has CDR1 PRHDT and CDR2 FYEKMQ (reference sequence). Produced via immunoSEQ multiplex PCR; TCRdb's table is partial and in-frame only. The data contain 48,000 or so clones, around 85% of them singletons. The sequencing sample was made of peripheral blood. V usage is TRBV13 and J usage is TRBJ2-1, with TRBD2 matching over 11 bases. The source of this sequence is a woman aged 55-69 years with acute or convalescent COVID-19. The CDR3 protein is CASSSGRAGEQFF. CDR3 sequence (DNA): TGTGCCAGCAGTAGCGGGAGGGCGGGTGAGCAGTTCTTC.